Below, one T cell receptor beta chain is given with its context. Its cognate antigen is unknown. This CDR3 region has 15 residues. V gave up 9 bases and J gave up 5 bases, with 20 bases separating them. From germline, CDR1 is MNHEY and CDR2 SVGAGI. The sample comes from a study of blood T cells in healthy people across ages. The study, taken as a whole, reports: Without sorted subsets, naive and antigen-experienced compartments could not be conclusively compared.

A second PCR, run for about 7 to 11 cycles, used a sample-barcoded 5' primer plus a J-beta primer mix. TCRdb analysed the 5' RACE reads with MiXCR anew, one entry per CDR3 protein. The table has some 370,000 distinct CDR3 sequences, roughly half seen once. The chain employs TRBV6-5 and TRBJ2-1, with a possible D match to TRBD1 (7 bases). Material for sequencing was blood. This TCR was recovered from a man aged 60 to 75 in good health. As DNA, the CDR3 is TGTGCCAGTCAGAACCGGCGGGACAGAGACAATGAGCAGTTCTTC. Protein sequence: CASQNRRDRDNEQFF.